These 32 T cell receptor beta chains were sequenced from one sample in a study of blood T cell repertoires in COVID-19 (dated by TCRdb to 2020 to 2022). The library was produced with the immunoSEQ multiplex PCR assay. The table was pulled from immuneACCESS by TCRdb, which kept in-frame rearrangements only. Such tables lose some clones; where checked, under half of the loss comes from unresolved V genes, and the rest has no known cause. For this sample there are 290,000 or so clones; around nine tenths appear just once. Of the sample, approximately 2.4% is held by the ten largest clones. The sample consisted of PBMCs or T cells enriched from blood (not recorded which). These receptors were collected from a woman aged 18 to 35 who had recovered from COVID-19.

The DNA of the CDR3 is TGTGCCAGCAGCTCGGGGACAGGCCCCTACGAGCAGTACTTC. Protein sequence: CASSSGTGPYEQYF. V and J are TRBV7-9 and TRBJ2-7; 8 nucleotides line up with TRBD1. Germline loops: CDR1 SEHNR, CDR2 FQNEAQ (reference sequence). After removal of 4 bases from V and 2 bases from J, the junction contained 4 bases not matched to a gene. This CDR3 spans 14 amino acids.

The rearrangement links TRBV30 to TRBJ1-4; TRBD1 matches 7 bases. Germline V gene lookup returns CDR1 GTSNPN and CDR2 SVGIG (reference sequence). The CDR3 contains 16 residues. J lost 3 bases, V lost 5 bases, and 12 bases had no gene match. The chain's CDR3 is CAWAAGGYWANEKLFF. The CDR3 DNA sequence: TGTGCCTGGGCGGCAGGGGGTTACTGGGCTAATGAAAAACTGTTTTTT.

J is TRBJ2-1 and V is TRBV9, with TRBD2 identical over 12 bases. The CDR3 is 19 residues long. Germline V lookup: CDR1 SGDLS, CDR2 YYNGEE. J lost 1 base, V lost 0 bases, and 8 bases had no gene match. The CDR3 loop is CASSVGSRLAGESYNEQFF. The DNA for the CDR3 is TGTGCCAGCAGCGTAGGGTCTCGACTAGCGGGGGAATCCTACAATGAGCAGTTCTTC. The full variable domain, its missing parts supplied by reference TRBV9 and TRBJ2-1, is DSGVTQTPKHLITATGQRVTLRCSPRSGDLSVYWYQQSLDQGLQFLIQYYNGEERAKGNILERFSAQQFPDLHSELNLSSLELGDSALYFCASSVGSRLAGESYNEQFFGPGTRLTVL.

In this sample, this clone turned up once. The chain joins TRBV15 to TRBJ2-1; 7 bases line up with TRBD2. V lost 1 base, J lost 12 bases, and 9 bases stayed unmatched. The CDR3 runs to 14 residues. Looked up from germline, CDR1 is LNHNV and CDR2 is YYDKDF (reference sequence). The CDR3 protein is CATSRAPGGSGQFF. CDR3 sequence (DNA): TGTGCCACCAGCAGAGCCCCAGGCGGGAGTGGGCAGTTCTTC.

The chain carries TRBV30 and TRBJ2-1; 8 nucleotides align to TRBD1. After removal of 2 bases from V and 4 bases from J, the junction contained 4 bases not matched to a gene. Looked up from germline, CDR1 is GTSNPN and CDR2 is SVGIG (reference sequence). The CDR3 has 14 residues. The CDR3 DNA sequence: TGTGCCTGGAGTCCGGACAGGGCTTACAATGAGCAGTTCTTC. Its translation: CAWSPDRAYNEQFF.

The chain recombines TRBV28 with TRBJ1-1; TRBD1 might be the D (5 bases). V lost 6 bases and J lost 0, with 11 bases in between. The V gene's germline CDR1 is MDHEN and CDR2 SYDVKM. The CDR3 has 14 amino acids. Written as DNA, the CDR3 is TGTGCCAGCAGCCCGGGGGGGGTGAACACTGAAGCTTTCTTT. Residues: CASSPGGVNTEAFF.

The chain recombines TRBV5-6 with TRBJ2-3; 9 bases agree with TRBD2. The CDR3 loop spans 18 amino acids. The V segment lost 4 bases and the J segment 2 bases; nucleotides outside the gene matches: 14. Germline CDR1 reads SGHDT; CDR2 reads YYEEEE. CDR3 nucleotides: TGTGCCAGCAGCCCAGTGGTGGGGACTAGCAGATACACAGATACGCAGTATTTT. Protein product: CASSPVVGTSRYTDTQYF.

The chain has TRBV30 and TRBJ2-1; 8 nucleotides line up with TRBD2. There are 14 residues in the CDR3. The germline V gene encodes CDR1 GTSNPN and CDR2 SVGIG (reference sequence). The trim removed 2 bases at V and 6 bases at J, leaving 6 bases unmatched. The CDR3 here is CAWSFSGGINEQFF. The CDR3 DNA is TGTGCCTGGAGTTTTTCGGGGGGGATCAATGAGCAGTTCTTC.

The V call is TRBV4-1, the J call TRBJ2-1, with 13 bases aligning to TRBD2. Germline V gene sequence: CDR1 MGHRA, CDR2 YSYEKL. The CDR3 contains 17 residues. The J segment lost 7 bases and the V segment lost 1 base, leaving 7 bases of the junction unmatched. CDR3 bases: TGCGCCAGCAGCCAAGGTAGAACTAGCGGGAGGGCGAATGAGCAGTTCTTC. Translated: CASSQGRTSGRANEQFF.

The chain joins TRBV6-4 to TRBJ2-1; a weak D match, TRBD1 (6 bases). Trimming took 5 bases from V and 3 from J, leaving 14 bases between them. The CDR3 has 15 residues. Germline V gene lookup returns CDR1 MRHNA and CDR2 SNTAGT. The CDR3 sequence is CASSSGTQYYNEQFF. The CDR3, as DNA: TGTGCCAGCAGTTCCGGGACACAGTACTACAATGAGCAGTTCTTC.

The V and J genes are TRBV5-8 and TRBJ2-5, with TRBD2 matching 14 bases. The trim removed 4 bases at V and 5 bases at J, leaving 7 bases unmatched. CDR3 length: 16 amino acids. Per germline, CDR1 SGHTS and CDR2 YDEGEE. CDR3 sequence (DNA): TGTGCCAGCAGCCTCGGACTAGCGGGGGGTTTGGAGACCCAGTACTTC. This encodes CASSLGLAGGLETQYF.

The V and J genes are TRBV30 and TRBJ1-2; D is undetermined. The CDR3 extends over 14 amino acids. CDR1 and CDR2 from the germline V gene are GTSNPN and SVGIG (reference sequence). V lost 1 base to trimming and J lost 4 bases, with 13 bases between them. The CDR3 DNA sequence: TGTGCCTGGAGTGGAGCCACTTCATCCTATGGCTACACCTTC. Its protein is CAWSGATSSYGYTF. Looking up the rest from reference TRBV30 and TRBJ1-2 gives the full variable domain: SQTIHQWPATLVQPVGSPLSLECTVEGTSNPNLYWYRQAAGRGLQLLFYSVGIGQISSEVPQNLSASRPQDRQFILSSKKLLLSDSGFYLCAWSGATSSYGYTFGSGTRLTVV.

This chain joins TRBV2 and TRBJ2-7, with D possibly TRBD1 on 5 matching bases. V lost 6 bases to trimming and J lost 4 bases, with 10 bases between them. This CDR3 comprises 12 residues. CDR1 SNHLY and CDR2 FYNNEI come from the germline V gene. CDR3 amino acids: CASRSRGYEQYF. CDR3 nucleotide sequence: TGTGCCAGCAGATCAAGGGGATACGAGCAGTACTTC.

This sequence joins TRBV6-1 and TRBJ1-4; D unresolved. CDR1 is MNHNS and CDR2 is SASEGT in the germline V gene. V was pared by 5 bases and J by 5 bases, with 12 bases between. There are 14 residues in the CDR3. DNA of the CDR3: TGTGCCAGCAGTTATTTAGCCAAGAATGAAAAACTGTTTTTT. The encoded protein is CASSYLAKNEKLFF.

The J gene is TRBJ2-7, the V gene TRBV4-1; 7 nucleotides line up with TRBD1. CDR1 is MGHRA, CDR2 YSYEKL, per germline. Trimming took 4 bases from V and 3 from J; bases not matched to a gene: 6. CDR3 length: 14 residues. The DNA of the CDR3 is TGCGCCAGCAGCCTCGACAGGGCGGGCTACGAGCAGTACTTC. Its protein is CASSLDRAGYEQYF.

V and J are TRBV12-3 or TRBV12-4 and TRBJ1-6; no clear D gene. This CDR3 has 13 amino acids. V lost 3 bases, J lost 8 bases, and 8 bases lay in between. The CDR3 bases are TGTGCCAGCAGTTTGCTAGCGGATTCACCCCTCCACTTT. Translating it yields CASSLLADSPLHF.

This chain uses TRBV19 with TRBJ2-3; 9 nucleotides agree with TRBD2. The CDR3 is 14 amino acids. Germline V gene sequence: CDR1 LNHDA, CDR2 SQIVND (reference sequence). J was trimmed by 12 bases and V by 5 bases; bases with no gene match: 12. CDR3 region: CASSSRLGLAIQYF. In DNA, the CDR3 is TGTGCCAGTAGTTCGAGGCTCGGACTAGCGATTCAGTATTTT.

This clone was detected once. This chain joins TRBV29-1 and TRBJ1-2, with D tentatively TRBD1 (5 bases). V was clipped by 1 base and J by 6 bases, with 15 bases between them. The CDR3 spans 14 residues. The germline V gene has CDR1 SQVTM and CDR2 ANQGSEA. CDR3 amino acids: CSVEGQGGRNGYTF. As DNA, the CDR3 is TGCAGCGTTGAAGGGCAGGGCGGACGGAATGGCTACACCTTC. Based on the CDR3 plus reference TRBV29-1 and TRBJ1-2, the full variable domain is SAVISQKPSRDICQRGTSLTIQCQVDSQVTMMFWYRQQPGQSLTLIATANQGSEATYESGFVIDKFPISRPNLTFSTLTVSNMSPEDSSIYLCSVEGQGGRNGYTFGSGTRLTVV.

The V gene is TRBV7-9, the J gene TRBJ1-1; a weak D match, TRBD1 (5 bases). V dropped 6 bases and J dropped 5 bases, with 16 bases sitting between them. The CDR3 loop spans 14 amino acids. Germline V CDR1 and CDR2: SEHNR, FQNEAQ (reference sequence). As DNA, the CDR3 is TGTGCCAGCAGAGCCAGCTCAGGGAGGACTGAAGCTTTCTTT. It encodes CASRASSGRTEAFF.

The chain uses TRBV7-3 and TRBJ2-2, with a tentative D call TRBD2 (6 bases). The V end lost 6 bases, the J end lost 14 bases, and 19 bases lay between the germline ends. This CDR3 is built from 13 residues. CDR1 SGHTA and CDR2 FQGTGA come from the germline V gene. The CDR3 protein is CASRLQTTGGLFF. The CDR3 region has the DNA TGTGCCAGCAGATTGCAGACCACCGGGGGACTGTTTTTT.

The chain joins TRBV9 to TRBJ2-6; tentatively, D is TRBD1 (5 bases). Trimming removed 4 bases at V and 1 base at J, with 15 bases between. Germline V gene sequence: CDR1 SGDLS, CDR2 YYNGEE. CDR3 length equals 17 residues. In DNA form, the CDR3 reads TGTGCCAGCAGCCCCGGCACAGGTTCATCTGGGGCCAACGTCCTGACTTTC. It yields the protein CASSPGTGSSGANVLTF.

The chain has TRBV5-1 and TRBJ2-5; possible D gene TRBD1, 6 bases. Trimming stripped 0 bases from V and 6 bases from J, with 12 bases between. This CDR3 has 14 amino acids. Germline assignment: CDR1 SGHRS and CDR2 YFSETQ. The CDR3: CASSLDGGAKTQYF. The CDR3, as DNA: TGCGCCAGCAGCTTGGATGGGGGCGCGAAGACCCAGTACTTC.

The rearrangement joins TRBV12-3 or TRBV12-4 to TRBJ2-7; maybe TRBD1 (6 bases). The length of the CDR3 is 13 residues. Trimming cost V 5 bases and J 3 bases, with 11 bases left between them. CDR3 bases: TGTGCCAGCAGTCGGACAGAAAACTACGAGCAGTACTTC. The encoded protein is CASSRTENYEQYF.

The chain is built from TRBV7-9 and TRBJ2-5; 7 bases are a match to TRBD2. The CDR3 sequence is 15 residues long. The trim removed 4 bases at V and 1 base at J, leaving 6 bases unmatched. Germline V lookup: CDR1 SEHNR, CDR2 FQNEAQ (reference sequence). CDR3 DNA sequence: TGTGCCAGCAGCTGGGGACTACCGTTCCAAGAGACCCAGTACTTC. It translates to CASSWGLPFQETQYF.

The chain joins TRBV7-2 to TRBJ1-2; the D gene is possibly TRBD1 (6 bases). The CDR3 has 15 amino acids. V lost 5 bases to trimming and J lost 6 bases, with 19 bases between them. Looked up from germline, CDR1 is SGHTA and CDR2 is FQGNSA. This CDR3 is CASSQTADSPHGYTF. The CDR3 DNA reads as TGTGCCAGCAGCCAGACGGCGGACAGTCCTCATGGCTACACCTTC.

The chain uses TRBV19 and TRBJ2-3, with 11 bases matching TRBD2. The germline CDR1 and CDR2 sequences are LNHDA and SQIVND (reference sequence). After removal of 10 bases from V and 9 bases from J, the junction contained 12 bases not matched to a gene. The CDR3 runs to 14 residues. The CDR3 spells CATGISGGEGTQYF. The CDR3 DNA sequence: TGTGCCACAGGAATTAGCGGGGGGGAAGGGACGCAGTATTTT.

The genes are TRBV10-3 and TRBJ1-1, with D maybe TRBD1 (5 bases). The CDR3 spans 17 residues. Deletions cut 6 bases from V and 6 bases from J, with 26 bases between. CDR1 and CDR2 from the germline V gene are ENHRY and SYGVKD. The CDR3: CAIRKQTGQIKQAEAFF. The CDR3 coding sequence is TGTGCCATCAGGAAACAGACGGGTCAGATAAAACAGGCTGAAGCTTTCTTT.

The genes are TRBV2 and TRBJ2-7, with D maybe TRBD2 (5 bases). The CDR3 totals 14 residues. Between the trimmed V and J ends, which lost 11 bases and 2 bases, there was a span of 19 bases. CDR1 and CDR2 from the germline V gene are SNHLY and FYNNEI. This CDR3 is CASKSWTAPYEQYF. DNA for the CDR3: TGTGCCTCCAAGAGCTGGACTGCTCCCTACGAGCAGTACTTC.

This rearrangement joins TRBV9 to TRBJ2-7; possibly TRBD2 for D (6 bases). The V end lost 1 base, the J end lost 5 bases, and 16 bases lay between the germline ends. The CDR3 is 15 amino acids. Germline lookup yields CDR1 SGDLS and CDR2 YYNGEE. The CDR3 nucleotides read TGTGCCAGCAGCGTAACCGGGACTCCCCCAGACGAGCAGTACTTC. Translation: CASSVTGTPPDEQYF.

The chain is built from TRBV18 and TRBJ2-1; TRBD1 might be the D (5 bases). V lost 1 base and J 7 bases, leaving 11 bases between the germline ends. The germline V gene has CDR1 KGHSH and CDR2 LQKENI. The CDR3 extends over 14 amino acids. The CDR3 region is CASSPLDRKNEQFF. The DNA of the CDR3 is TGTGCCAGCTCACCACTTGACAGAAAGAATGAGCAGTTCTTC.

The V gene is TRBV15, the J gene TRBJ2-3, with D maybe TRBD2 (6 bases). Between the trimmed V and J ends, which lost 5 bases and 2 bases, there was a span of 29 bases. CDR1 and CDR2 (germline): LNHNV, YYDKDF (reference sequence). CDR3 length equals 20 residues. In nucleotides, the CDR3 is TGTGCCACCAGCTATAAACCGTCTGGGTCTAGCGCCAACTCCACAGATACGCAGTATTTT. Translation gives CATSYKPSGSSANSTDTQYF.

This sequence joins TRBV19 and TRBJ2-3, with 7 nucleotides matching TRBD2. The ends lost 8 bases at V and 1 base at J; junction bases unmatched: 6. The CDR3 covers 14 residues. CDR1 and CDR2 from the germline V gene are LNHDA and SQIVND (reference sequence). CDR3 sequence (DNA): TGTGCCAGTGGGTACCGGGGGGGCACAGATACGCAGTATTTT. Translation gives CASGYRGGTDTQYF.